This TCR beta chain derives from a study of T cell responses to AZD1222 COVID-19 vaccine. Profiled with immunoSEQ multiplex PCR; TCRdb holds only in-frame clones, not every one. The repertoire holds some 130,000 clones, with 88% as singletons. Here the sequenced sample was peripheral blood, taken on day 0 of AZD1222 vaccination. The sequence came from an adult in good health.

DNA of the CDR3: TGCGCCAGCAGCTTGGTCCAGGGGGCGCTTGGCTACACCTTC. It yields the protein CASSLVQGALGYTF. The chain uses TRBV5-1 and TRBJ1-2; TRBD1 matches at 8 bases. Looked up from germline, CDR1 is SGHRS and CDR2 is YFSETQ. CDR3 length: 14 residues. V gave up 0 bases and J gave up 7 bases; unmatched junction bases: 5.